The clone carrying this TCR beta chain was detected a few times. The antigen remains unidentified. Of the isolated RNA, all was reverse transcribed, and so the sequenced material was expressed TCRB transcripts. Data came from immunoSEQ multiplex PCR; TCRdb stores just in-frame clones and leaves some out. The data contain about 180,000 clones, approximately 8% of them singletons. This specimen belongs to a study of beta chain features in type 1 diabetes. Points from the study as a whole: It was possible that PCR favored shorter templates, equally so in patients and controls. A moderate, significant TCRB CDR3 shortening appeared in type 1 diabetes across four CD4+ subsets.

Looked up from germline, CDR1 is SGHRS and CDR2 is YFSETQ. The V end was cut by 0 bases, the J end by 4 bases, with 16 bases between. The CDR3 sequence is 16 residues long. The V and J genes are TRBV5-1 and TRBJ1-1; TRBD1 is a possible D gene (6 bases). This TCR was sampled from a woman between 40 and 55 years old with type 1 diabetes. The source material was central memory CD4+ T cells from blood. The CDR3: CASSLAGGHLGTEAFF. The DNA of the CDR3 is TGCGCCAGCAGCTTGGCCGGGGGGCACCTAGGCACTGAAGCTTTCTTT.